The text below deals with one T cell receptor (beta chain). Its antigen specificity is not known. No base-level quality is on record; no much larger clone is a single base apart. The goal of deep resolution MiSeq sequencing was a depth between 1 in 1 million and 1 in 200,000 T cells, and coverage averaged 10x per clonotype. The immunoSEQ hsTCRB Kit was used to generate TCR beta libraries. As for the authors' bioinformatics: Data were analyzed with ImmunoSEQ Data Assistant and ImmunoSEQ Analyzer, with V, D and J genes assigned per IMGT definitions. Clonality, which ranges from 0 to 1, was calculated as one minus the normalized Shannon entropy of productive rearrangement frequencies. Public clonotype analysis was restricted to overrepresented clonotypes comprising at least 0.05% of each patient's repertoire. Thirteen repertoires from age-matched healthy donors, obtained from immuneACCESS, served as clonality controls. TCRdb retrieved this table from immuneACCESS and kept in-frame rearrangements only. Not all clones are present; in checked studies, unresolved V genes account for under half, and no reason is known for the remainder. V and J calls and clone size are given by that table; D and trimming were obtained from the DNA. This sample holds 250,000 to 350,000 clones; approximately 79% were observed only once. About 5.7% of the sample lies in the top ten.

The label giving this sample's time point can be read as: progressive disease on ibrutinib. For TCR beta library preparation, roughly 2 micrograms of genomic DNA was extracted from cryopreserved PBMCs. Longitudinal blood samples from CLL patients on ibrutinib monotherapy were analyzed using high-throughput TCR beta sequencing. The patients took part in an open-label, single-center phase 2 trial of ibrutinib monotherapy. The data were taken from a study of cytotoxic CD8 clonotypes in ibrutinib-treated CLL (dated by TCRdb to about 2021). In the study overall: The cohort had about a dozen relapsed/refractory and 15 treatment-naive patients; some 17 were IGHV unmutated. Responses were partial in around 25 patients and complete in 2; after median 68 months follow-up, about 15 stayed in remission and 12 progressed. An average of about 250,000 productive templates and 80,000 to 100,000 productive rearrangements was obtained per sample. Longitudinal samples were available for 26 of the 86 trial participants. Cryopreserved peripheral blood mononuclear cells were collected at three points: before therapy, at response, and at either sustained remission or disease progression. Patients were still on ibrutinib when every remission and progressive disease sample was collected. The response samples were drawn at a median of around eleven months into treatment, with a range of about 6 to 40 months. Study-wide findings and limitations: Public clonotypes were found to be uncommon and were observed to contract or remain stable during treatment; the increase in clonality was shown to reflect expansion of private clonotypes at ibrutinib response. Clonality increased at ibrutinib response, stayed stable in sustained remission, and fell back toward baseline at progression. Baseline clonality exceeded that of age-matched healthy donors and correlated strongly with circulating CD8+ T-cell counts. Sustained-remission and progressing patients did not have matched sampling times, and lymph node repertoires were not examined.

Deletion took 1 base off V and 5 bases off J, with a span of 14 bases between the germline ends. The CDR3 covers 15 residues, taking in both the cysteine and the phenylalanine. Only CDR3 DNA remains: 45 bases, in frame from the first base. For CDR1 and CDR2, the germline V gene lists MGHRA and YSYEKL. The sequencing used PBMCs, collected at disease progression, from a patient treated with ibrutinib. The chain is encoded by TRBV4-1 joined to TRBJ1-2; the D gene remains uncertain. This clonotype was obtained from a human donor with chronic lymphocytic leukemia. The sequenced DNA is TGCGCCAGCAGCCAAGTAATCGGCAGGCTTTATGGCTACACCTTC. It codes for CASSQVIGRLYGYTF.